This T cell receptor (beta chain) was found in a study of shared clonotypes between healthy human individuals. The repertoire was sequenced with immunoSEQ multiplex PCR; TCRdb's copy has only in-frame clones and lacks some. The sample contains about 680,000 clones, approximately 73% of which appear only once. V was pared by 8 bases and J by 6 bases, with 22 bases between. Germline V gene data show CDR1 as LNHDA and CDR2 as SQIVND (reference sequence). This CDR3 region has 15 residues. For this clone: Its antigen is still unknown.

Overall study findings and caveats: When naive CD4 clonotypes were compared across a few donors, about 4.9% were shared.

The donors, all of them Caucasian adults, lived in Nashville, Tennessee. The sample taken for sequencing was memory CD4+ T cells sorted from blood. Subset: CD45RA-negative fraction. This sequence was found in a woman aged 30 to 39 in good health. The chain joins TRBV19 to TRBJ1-1; the D is unclear. The CDR3 loop reads CASCRYGPPRPEAFF. CDR3 nucleotides: TGTGCCAGTTGCCGTTATGGGCCGCCGAGGCCTGAAGCTTTCTTT.